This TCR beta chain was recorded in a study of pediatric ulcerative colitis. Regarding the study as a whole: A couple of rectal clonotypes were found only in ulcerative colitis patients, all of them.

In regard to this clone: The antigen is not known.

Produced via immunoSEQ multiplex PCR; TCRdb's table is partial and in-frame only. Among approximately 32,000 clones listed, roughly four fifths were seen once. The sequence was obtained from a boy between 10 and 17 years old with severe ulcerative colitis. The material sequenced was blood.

This chain's CDR3 is CASSQVRTNEKLFF. CDR3 coding DNA: TGCGCCAGCAGCCAAGTCCGAACTAATGAAAAACTGTTTTTT. The V gene is TRBV4-1, the J gene TRBJ1-4; D ambiguous. Germline V lookup: CDR1 MGHRA, CDR2 YSYEKL. CDR3 length equals 14 residues. Between the trimmed V and J ends, which lost 1 base and 1 base, there was a span of 4 bases.